A selection of T cell receptor beta chains follows, all from one sample in a study of cytomegalovirus exposure and HLA in healthy donors. Sequencing was performed with immunoSEQ multiplex PCR; in TCRdb, only in-frame clones are kept and a portion is missing. The table lists some 90,000 clones, approximately 74% of them singletons, with roughly 3% in the top ten. Sequencing was done on a sample of PBMCs. The receptors were gathered from a female donor in good health and CMV-seropositive. The CDR3 runs from the conserved cysteine through the conserved F or W. A D gene is named only where the DNA matches it firmly. The size entry is marked missing in some rows and otherwise reads once, few, many or a size class.

clone size: .; D gene: .; V gene: TRBV10-3; J gene: TRBJ1-2; CDR3 DNA: TGTGCCATCAGTGGGGGCAGCCGGGGCTACACCTTC; CDR3 protein: CAISGGSRGYTF
clone size: few; D gene: .; V gene: TRBV7-3; J gene: TRBJ2-7; CDR3 DNA: TGTGCCAGCAGCTACCAGTACGGGGACGAGCAGTACTTC; CDR3 protein: CASSYQYGDEQYF
clone size: few; D gene: .; V gene: TRBV5-8; J gene: TRBJ1-2; CDR3 DNA: TGTGCCAGCAGCCGCCTAAACTATGGCTACACCTTC; CDR3 protein: CASSRLNYGYTF
clone size: .; D gene: .; V gene: TRBV19; J gene: TRBJ1-5; CDR3 DNA: TGTGCCAGTGGGCGGGGGTTCCATCAGCCCCAGCATTTT; CDR3 protein: CASGRGFHQPQHF
clone size: .; D gene: TRBD1; V gene: TRBV11-3; J gene: TRBJ1-1; CDR3 DNA: TGTGCCAGCAGCTCGGCCGGACAGGGTAACACTGAAGCTTTCTTT; CDR3 protein: CASSSAGQGNTEAFF
clone size: few; D gene: TRBD2; V gene: TRBV7-9; J gene: TRBJ2-5; CDR3 DNA: TGTGCCAGCAGCGTGCAGGGACTAGCGGGAGCTGAGGGGGAGACCCAGTACTTC; CDR3 protein: CASSVQGLAGAEGETQYF
clone size: .; D gene: TRBD1; V gene: TRBV4-1; J gene: TRBJ1-4; CDR3 DNA: TGCGCCAGCAGCAACGGACAGGGCGACGAAAAACTGTTTTTT; CDR3 protein: CASSNGQGDEKLFF
clone size: .; D gene: .; V gene: TRBV9; J gene: TRBJ1-1; CDR3 DNA: TGTGCCAGCAGCGACAGGGCGGACACTGAAGCTTTCTTT; CDR3 protein: CASSDRADTEAFF
clone size: few; D gene: .; V gene: TRBV7-8; J gene: TRBJ1-5; CDR3 DNA: TGTGCCAGCAGCTTACAGGGCAATCAGCCCCAGCATTTT; CDR3 protein: CASSLQGNQPQHF
clone size: .; D gene: TRBD1; V gene: TRBV6-1; J gene: TRBJ2-7; CDR3 DNA: TGTGCCAGCAGGAACCGGGACAGGGGGTACGAGCAGTACTTC; CDR3 protein: CASRNRDRGYEQYF
clone size: .; D gene: TRBD1; V gene: TRBV7-9; J gene: TRBJ1-4; CDR3 DNA: TGTGCCAGCAGCTTCATCACCGGGACAGGGTTAGAAAAACTGTTTTTT; CDR3 protein: CASSFITGTGLEKLFF
clone size: .; D gene: TRBD1; V gene: TRBV6-5; J gene: TRBJ2-7; CDR3 DNA: TGTGCCAGCAGTTACTCTACAGGGGGCTACGAGCAGTACTTC; CDR3 protein: CASSYSTGGYEQYF
clone size: .; D gene: TRBD2; V gene: TRBV11-2; J gene: TRBJ2-2; CDR3 DNA: TGTGCCAGCAGCCGAGGGGTTGGGGGGGGCACCGGGGAGCTGTTTTTT; CDR3 protein: CASSRGVGGGTGELFF
clone size: once; D gene: TRBD1; V gene: TRBV5-1; J gene: TRBJ1-4; CDR3 DNA: TGCGCCAGCAGCCCCTCCAGGGGGCGAGGACTGTTTTTT; CDR3 protein: CASSPSRGRGLFF
clone size: few; D gene: .; V gene: TRBV4-2; J gene: TRBJ1-4; CDR3 DNA: TGTGCCAGCAGCCAAGACGGGGGGTTCACTAATGAAAAACTGTTTTTT; CDR3 protein: CASSQDGGFTNEKLFF
clone size: .; D gene: TRBD2; V gene: TRBV4-2; J gene: TRBJ2-7; CDR3 DNA: TGTGCCAGCAGCCAAGAATGGACTAGCGGTGTCTACGAGCAGTACTTC; CDR3 protein: CASSQEWTSGVYEQYF
clone size: .; D gene: .; V gene: TRBV29-1; J gene: TRBJ2-7; CDR3 DNA: TGCAGCGCCGAAAAGGGGGATATCAACGAGCAGTACTTC; CDR3 protein: CSAEKGDINEQYF
clone size: .; D gene: TRBD1; V gene: TRBV7-2; J gene: TRBJ1-2; CDR3 DNA: TGTGCCAGCAGCTTAGTTACAGGGGGAGGAGGGTATGGCTACACCTTC; CDR3 protein: CASSLVTGGGGYGYTF
clone size: .; D gene: TRBD1; V gene: TRBV9; J gene: TRBJ2-7; CDR3 DNA: TGTGCCAGCAGCCCTCACGGACAGGGGGTTTACGAGCAGTACTTC; CDR3 protein: CASSPHGQGVYEQYF
clone size: .; D gene: TRBD1; V gene: TRBV6-7; J gene: TRBJ1-6; CDR3 DNA: TGTGCCAGCAGTTACCCAGACAGGGCCCTCCGTTCACCCCTCCACTTT; CDR3 protein: CASSYPDRALRSPLHF
clone size: .; D gene: .; V gene: TRBV5-1; J gene: TRBJ2-2; CDR3 DNA: TGCGCCAGCAGCTCGGAAGGTCGGGACACCGGGGAGCTGTTTTTT; CDR3 protein: CASSSEGRDTGELFF
clone size: .; D gene: TRBD1; V gene: TRBV7-6; J gene: TRBJ2-7; CDR3 DNA: TGTGCCAGCAGCCGCCAGACAGGGGCCTACGAGCAGTACTTC; CDR3 protein: CASSRQTGAYEQYF
clone size: .; D gene: TRBD2; V gene: TRBV6-5; J gene: TRBJ2-1; CDR3 DNA: TGTGCCAGCAGTTACTGGACTAGCGGCAATGAGCAGTTCTTC; CDR3 protein: CASSYWTSGNEQFF
clone size: .; D gene: TRBD2; V gene: TRBV4-2; J gene: TRBJ2-3; CDR3 DNA: TGTGCCAGCAGCCCTCTCCGAGCGCGGGAGGGGTCAGATACGCAGTATTTT; CDR3 protein: CASSPLRAREGSDTQYF
clone size: .; D gene: .; V gene: TRBV30; J gene: TRBJ1-5; CDR3 DNA: TGTGCCTGGAGTCGTGGCAGTAGCAATCAGCCCCAGCATTTT; CDR3 protein: CAWSRGSSNQPQHF
clone size: .; D gene: .; V gene: TRBV9; J gene: TRBJ2-1; CDR3 DNA: TGTGCCAGCACGACGGGTGATTTCTACAATGAGCAGTTCTTC; CDR3 protein: CASTTGDFYNEQFF
clone size: once; D gene: .; V gene: TRBV18; J gene: TRBJ1-2; CDR3 DNA: TGTGCCAGCTCGCCAGGAGTTAACTATGGCTACACCTTC; CDR3 protein: CASSPGVNYGYTF
clone size: once; D gene: .; V gene: TRBV30; J gene: TRBJ2-2; CDR3 DNA: TGTGCCTGGAGGACAGTAGTAAACACCGGGGAGCTGTTTTTT; CDR3 protein: CAWRTVVNTGELFF
clone size: .; D gene: .; V gene: TRBV10-3; J gene: TRBJ1-3; CDR3 DNA: TGTGCCATCAGCGTTACAGGAGACTCTGGAAACACCATATATTTT; CDR3 protein: CAISVTGDSGNTIYF
clone size: .; D gene: .; V gene: TRBV6-5; J gene: TRBJ1-6; CDR3 DNA: TGTGCCAGCAGAGCGACGGGGTATAATTCACCCCTCCACTTT; CDR3 protein: CASRATGYNSPLHF
clone size: .; D gene: TRBD1; V gene: TRBV7-8; J gene: TRBJ2-5; CDR3 DNA: TGTGCCAGCAGCTTCTCAGGGGGCGAAGAGACCCAGTACTTC; CDR3 protein: CASSFSGGEETQYF
clone size: .; D gene: TRBD2; V gene: TRBV11-2; J gene: TRBJ2-4; CDR3 DNA: TGTGCCAGCAGCATGGGACTAGCGGGAGATTCGAGGGTCATTCAGTACTTC; CDR3 protein: CASSMGLAGDSRVIQYF
clone size: .; D gene: .; V gene: TRBV2; J gene: TRBJ1-5; CDR3 DNA: TGTGCCAGCAGCAAAACCCCAGGGAGGTTGGATCAGCCCCAGCATTTT; CDR3 protein: CASSKTPGRLDQPQHF
clone size: .; D gene: .; V gene: TRBV7-2; J gene: TRBJ1-1; CDR3 DNA: TGTGCCAGCAGCTCCCAGGGAGGCGGAGTGAACACTGAAGCTTTCTTT; CDR3 protein: CASSSQGGGVNTEAFF
clone size: .; D gene: TRBD1; V gene: TRBV5-1; J gene: TRBJ2-5; CDR3 DNA: TGCGCCAGCAGCTTGGCAGGGGGTCGATCAGAGACCCAGTACTTC; CDR3 protein: CASSLAGGRSETQYF
clone size: .; D gene: .; V gene: TRBV5-1; J gene: TRBJ2-3; CDR3 DNA: TGCGCCAGCAGCTTGATACAGGCCACAGATACGCAGTATTTT; CDR3 protein: CASSLIQATDTQYF
clone size: few; D gene: .; V gene: TRBV7-2; J gene: TRBJ1-3; CDR3 DNA: TGTGCCAGCAGCTTGTCCAAGGTGGGAGATACCTCTGGAAACACCATATATTTT; CDR3 protein: CASSLSKVGDTSGNTIYF
clone size: .; D gene: .; V gene: TRBV10-3; J gene: TRBJ1-3; CDR3 DNA: TGTGCCATCAGTGGGCTCTCACCTGAGGTCCGGGGCTCTGGAAACACCATATATTTT; CDR3 protein: CAISGLSPEVRGSGNTIYF